There are a few counts of the clone carrying this TCR beta chain. For TCRbeta, the library was prepared with unique molecular identifiers. MiXCR was run by TCRdb on the PCR reads, yielding one entry per CDR3 protein. The data show nearly 400,000 distinct CDR3 sequences, around 20% seen once. This record belongs to a study of T-cell reconstitution after alpha-beta-depleted transplantation in children. Between the trimmed V and J ends, which lost 5 bases and 9 bases, there was a span of 8 bases. The CDR3 runs to 11 residues. This clonotype was obtained from a human donor who donated a stem cell graft to a child with acute myeloid leukemia. The sample was PBMCs from the stem cell graft donor, taken from the stem cell graft. The gene calls are TRBV12-3 or TRBV12-4 and TRBJ1-5; D is unclear. The CDR3 DNA reads TGTGCCAGCAGTCTTCGGGGGCCCCAGCATTTT. Translation gives CASSLRGPQHF.